This T cell receptor beta chain is from a study of chemoradiotherapy in HPV16-positive cancers. Germline V gene data show CDR1 as MNHEY and CDR2 as SMNVEV (reference sequence). V lost 4 bases to trimming and J lost 8 bases, with 20 bases between them. This CDR3 contains 15 residues. The table came from immunoSEQ multiplex PCR; TCRdb's copy has only in-frame clones and leaves some out. Here the sample spans about 13,000 clones, under 85% being singletons. The study's findings and limits: During treatment, candidate HPV-specific clones and E7-related motifs expanded in tumor.

About this clone itself: Antigen: not known.

V gene TRBV27 combines with J gene TRBJ1-2; possibly TRBD1 for D (5 bases). This TCR was sampled from a human donor with HPV-associated anogenital cancer. The material was blood, obtained from a patient who underwent chemoradiotherapy. CDR3 sequence reads: CASSSLGSGNLGYTF. Here the CDR3 DNA reads TGTGCCAGCAGTTCCCTGGGTTCAGGGAACCTAGGCTACACCTTC.